This T cell receptor (beta chain) was recovered during a study of blood T cells in healthy people across ages. J lost 4 bases, V lost 4 bases, and 9 bases had no gene match. The CDR3 runs to 16 residues. Germline CDR1 is SGHRS and CDR2 is YFSETQ. Donors were healthy Caucasian individuals from Russia aged roughly 6 to 90. They isolated at least 6 million PBMCs from each sample. Primed by a sample-barcoded 5' primer and a J-beta primer mix, a second PCR proceeded for 7 to 11 cycles. All samples gave at least 2.5 million CDR3-containing paired-end reads. Each CDR3 protein gets one entry after TCRdb re-called the 5' RACE reads with MiXCR. The sample yields under 950,000 distinct CDR3 sequences, about a fifth seen once.

The receptor was derived from a man in his 70s in good health. The sample consisted of blood. V and J are TRBV5-1 and TRBJ2-5; 11 nucleotides line up with TRBD1. The CDR3 protein is CASSAGQGAYGETQYF. DNA for the CDR3: TGCGCCAGCAGCGCAGGACAGGGGGCTTATGGAGAGACCCAGTACTTC.